This TCR beta chain was identified during a study of CD8+ T cells in alopecia areata. General study points: Mouse data revealed clearer TCR sharing than patient data did, a gap possibly tied to HLA. Scalp sequencing captures resident alphabeta T cells of normal skin too. For lesional scalp, especially alopecia totalis/universalis, clonality was higher than in normal scalp.

Isolated RNA was reverse transcribed into cDNA used as the sequencing template. Measured with immunoSEQ multiplex PCR; TCRdb has only the in-frame clones, and not every one. The sample carries some 200,000 clones, roughly three fifths recorded once. On this clone itself: Its specificity is unknown.

The germline V gene encodes CDR1 MNHEY and CDR2 SVGAGI. With 3 bases clipped from V and 6 bases from J, the junction kept 8 bases outside the gene matches. The length of the CDR3 is 15 residues. The sample comprised CD8+ T cells sorted from blood. V and J are TRBV6-5 and TRBJ2-3; 8 positions match TRBD2. This TCR derives from a human donor in good health. CDR3 protein: CASSYSSGGGDTQYF. In DNA form, the CDR3 reads TGTGCCAGCAGTTATTCCAGCGGGGGCGGGGATACGCAGTATTTT.